This passage covers 5 T cell receptor beta chains from one sample sequenced in a study of T cells in Graves' hyperthyroidism and ophthalmopathy. Researchers took RNA transcripts and amplified the TCR beta CDR3 regions from them. First-round RT-PCR of the TCR CDR3 relied on the HTBI primer set. TCRdb re-called the multiplex PCR reads with MiXCR, one entry per CDR3 protein. The repertoire holds about 640,000 distinct CDR3 sequences, with less than 25% as singletons. The material sequenced was blood. These receptors all stem from a man aged 25 to 40 with Graves' ophthalmopathy.

CDR3 nucleotide sequence: TGTGCCAGCAGCCCCCTCGCGGCGGGAATCTACAATGAGCAGTTCTTC. This codes for CASSPLAAGIYNEQFF. V usage is TRBV13 and J usage is TRBJ2-1; perhaps TRBD2 as D (6 bases). CDR1 is PRHDT and CDR2 is FYEKMQ in the germline V gene (reference sequence). V was pared by 5 bases and J by 3 bases, with 17 bases between. The CDR3 totals 16 residues.

This clonotype was seen only once. This rearrangement joins TRBV24-1 to TRBJ2-7; D not resolved. Trimming shortened V by 3 bases and J by 3 bases, and 8 bases separated the two germline ends. The CDR3 runs 13 residues. Germline V gives CDR1 KGHDR, CDR2 SFDVKD. CDR3 amino acids: CATSDTHGYEQYF. The DNA for the CDR3 is TGTGCCACCAGTGATACCCACGGCTACGAGCAGTACTTC.

This clonotype was seen a few times. This chain links TRBV5-4 with TRBJ2-1; D gene ambiguous. The V end was cut by 0 bases, the J end by 0 bases, with 10 bases between. Germline V CDR1 and CDR2: SGHNT, YYREEE (reference sequence). The CDR3 covers 16 residues. CDR3 nucleotide sequence: TGTGCCAGCAGCTTGGGCCGGCTGAGCTCCTACAATGAGCAGTTCTTC. This translates into CASSLGRLSSYNEQFF.

Only a few counts were recorded for this clonotype. The chain uses TRBV24-1 and TRBJ2-2; TRBD1 matches 8 bases. Germline loops: CDR1 KGHDR, CDR2 SFDVKD. The CDR3 has 17 residues. J lost 7 bases, V lost 4 bases, and 13 bases had no gene match. The CDR3 protein is CATSDRAARGLDGELFF. The DNA of the CDR3 is TGTGCCACCAGTGACAGAGCAGCCAGGGGGCTTGACGGGGAGCTGTTTTTT.

The table lists this clonotype with a few counts. CDR3 protein: CASSPGRPRSDEQFF. Written as DNA, the CDR3 is TGTGCCAGCAGCCCAGGCCGCCCCCGGAGCGATGAGCAGTTCTTC. The chain employs TRBV3-1 and TRBJ2-1; D is uncertain. This CDR3 contains 15 residues. Germline CDR1 and CDR2: LGHDT and YNNKEL (reference sequence). Trimming pared 4 bases from V and 8 bases from J, leaving 18 bases between.